This TCR beta chain derives from a study of blood T cell repertoires in COVID-19. Study summary: Nucleic acid was either cDNA or gDNA, and it came from T cells, B-cell-depleted T cells, or PBMCs.

Looked up from germline, CDR1 is WSHSY and CDR2 is SAAADI. V was shortened by 4 bases and J by 5 bases, with 15 bases between the two germline ends. CDR3 length: 14 amino acids. As handled by the study authors: Nucleated cell number was recorded as an estimate derived from reference gene primer amplification. Using immunoSEQ multiplex PCR, the repertoire was profiled, and TCRdb retains in-frame clones only, with some absent. V, J and clone size reflect that table, while D and trimming were determined from the DNA. The table lists 110,000 to 150,000 clones, 80% to 85% of them singletons. The sequencing input was peripheral blood. The rearrangement joins TRBV10-2 to TRBJ2-7; perhaps TRBD2 as D (5 bases). The TCR comes from a woman of 80 years or more with acute or convalescent COVID-19. The CDR3 protein is CASSAPGSVHEQYF. The CDR3 coding sequence is TGCGCCAGCAGTGCGCCGGGGTCCGTACACGAGCAGTACTTC.